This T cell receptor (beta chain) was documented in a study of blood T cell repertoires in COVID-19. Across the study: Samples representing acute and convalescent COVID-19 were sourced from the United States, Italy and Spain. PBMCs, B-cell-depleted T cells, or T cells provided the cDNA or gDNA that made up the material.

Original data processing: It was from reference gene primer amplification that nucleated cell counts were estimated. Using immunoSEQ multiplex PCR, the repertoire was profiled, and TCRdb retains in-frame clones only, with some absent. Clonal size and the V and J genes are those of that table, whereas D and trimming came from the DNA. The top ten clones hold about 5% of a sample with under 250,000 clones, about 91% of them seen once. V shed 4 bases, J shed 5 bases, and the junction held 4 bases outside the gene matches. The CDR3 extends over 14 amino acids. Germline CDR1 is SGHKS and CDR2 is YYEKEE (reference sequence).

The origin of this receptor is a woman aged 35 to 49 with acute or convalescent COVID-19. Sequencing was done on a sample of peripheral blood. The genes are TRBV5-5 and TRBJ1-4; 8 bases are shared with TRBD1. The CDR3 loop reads CASSRQGWNEKLFF. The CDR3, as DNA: TGTGCCAGCAGCCGACAGGGGTGGAATGAAAAACTGTTTTTT.